Shown below are 28 T cell receptor beta chains from a single sample sequenced in a study of T cell responses to AZD1222 COVID-19 vaccine. Data came from immunoSEQ multiplex PCR; TCRdb stores just in-frame clones and leaves some out. The sample contains approximately 120,000 clones, 75% to 90% of which appear only once. The sequences come from peripheral blood, collected on day 0 of AZD1222 vaccination. The receptors originated from an adult in good health.

This clone was picked up a small number of times. This sequence joins TRBV11-3 and TRBJ2-1; possibly TRBD2 for D (7 bases). CDR1 and CDR2 from the germline V gene are SGHNT and YENEEA. The CDR3 contains 14 residues. Between the trimmed V and J ends, which lost 7 bases and 8 bases, there was a span of 18 bases. The CDR3 sequence: CASNEGGGLDEQFF. The DNA of the CDR3 is TGTGCCAGCAACGAAGGGGGGGGATTGGATGAGCAGTTCTTC.

The V call is TRBV28, the J call TRBJ1-6; D call uncertain. Trimming left V 2 bases short and J 7 bases short, with 12 bases between. The CDR3 is made up of 15 amino acids. Germline V lookup: CDR1 MDHEN, CDR2 SYDVKM. The CDR3 loop reads CASSLPRGGNSPLHF. Written as DNA, the CDR3 is TGTGCCAGCAGTTTACCTCGAGGTGGAAATTCACCCCTCCACTTT.

The chain links TRBV2 to TRBJ1-4; the D gene is possibly TRBD1 (6 bases). From germline, CDR1 is SNHLY and CDR2 FYNNEI. CDR3 length: 16 amino acids. Trimming pared 6 bases from V and 0 bases from J, leaving 14 bases between. The CDR3 reads CASRFTGPTTNEKLFF. The DNA of the CDR3 is TGTGCCAGCAGGTTTACAGGGCCAACAACTAATGAAAAACTGTTTTTT. The full variable domain, in which reference TRBV2 and TRBJ1-4 provide the parts outside the CDR3, is EPEVTQTPSHQVTQMGQEVILRCVPISNHLYFYWYRQILGQKVEFLVSFYNNEISEKSEIFDDQFSVERPDGSNFTLKIRSTKLEDSAMYFCASRFTGPTTNEKLFFGSGTQLSVL.

This chain uses TRBV19 with TRBJ1-1, with a possible D match to TRBD1 (5 bases). Per germline, CDR1 LNHDA and CDR2 SQIVND (reference sequence). This CDR3 contains 14 residues. V lost 3 bases and J 0 bases, leaving 8 bases between the germline ends. CDR3 sequence (DNA): TGTGCCAGTAGTATTTGGGGCTTGAACACTGAAGCTTTCTTT. Amino acids: CASSIWGLNTEAFF.

CDR3 sequence reads: CASSQEVRDTQYF. The CDR3 DNA reads TGCGCCAGCAGCCAAGAAGTAAGAGATACGCAGTATTTT. The V and J genes are TRBV4-1 and TRBJ2-3, with D unclear. Germline values: CDR1 MGHRA, CDR2 YSYEKL. V lost 0 bases to trimming and J lost 5 bases, with 6 bases between them. The CDR3 length is 13 residues.

This clone has only one observation. This sequence joins TRBV23-1 and TRBJ2-7, with 10 bases that match TRBD2. TRBV23-1 falls under the ORF class, with uncertain function. V shed 0 bases and J 4 bases; nucleotides not matched to a gene: 3. This CDR3 region has 15 residues. CDR3 DNA: TGCGCCAGCAGTCAATCAGCGGGAGGGCCTTACGAGCAGTACTTC. It yields the protein CASSQSAGGPYEQYF.

The genes are TRBV27 and TRBJ2-3; TRBD2 matches at 15 bases. The CDR3 totals 16 residues. Trimming cost V 6 bases and J 5 bases; bases outside gene matches: 6. Germline CDR1 MNHEY, CDR2 SMNVEV (reference sequence). CDR3 protein: CASSQGLAGGVDTQYF. CDR3 sequence (DNA): TGTGCCAGCAGCCAAGGACTAGCGGGAGGGGTAGATACGCAGTATTTT.

This sequence joins TRBV4-3 and TRBJ1-1; D perhaps matches TRBD1 (5 bases). The CDR3 spans 15 residues. V lost 1 base and J 3 bases, leaving 12 bases between the germline ends. Germline V gives CDR1 LGHNA, CDR2 YSLEER. This chain's CDR3 is CASSQGKGRDTEAFF. The DNA of the CDR3 is TGCGCCAGCAGCCAAGGAAAGGGGAGGGACACTGAAGCTTTCTTT.

The DNA for the CDR3 is TGTGCCAGCAGTAGGACTAGCGGAATATACGAGCAGTACTTC. Its translation: CASSRTSGIYEQYF. The rearrangement joins TRBV6-1 to TRBJ2-7; TRBD2 matches at 10 bases. CDR3 size: 14 residues. The germline V gene encodes CDR1 MNHNS and CDR2 SASEGT. V shed 5 bases, J shed 4 bases, and the junction held 5 bases outside the gene matches.

V is TRBV3-1 (or the pseudogene TRBV3-2) and J is TRBJ1-2; perhaps TRBD1 as D (5 bases). CDR1 is LGHDT, CDR2 YNNKEL, per germline (reference sequence). This CDR3 comprises 16 residues. V shed 0 bases and J shed 2 bases, with 13 bases lying between them. CDR3 DNA: TGTGCCAGCAGCCAAGATACACAGGCCCGAAACTATGGCTACACCTTC. Its translation: CASSQDTQARNYGYTF.

CDR3 residues: CAWSPGVAGYTF. In nucleotides, the CDR3 is TGTGCCTGGAGTCCGGGCGTTGCGGGCTACACCTTC. The rearrangement links TRBV30 to TRBJ1-2; D ambiguous. This CDR3 is built from 12 residues. The ends were cut back, 2 bases at V and 8 bases at J, with 12 bases in the middle. Germline loops: CDR1 GTSNPN, CDR2 SVGIG (reference sequence). The whole variable domain, filled in from reference TRBV30 and TRBJ1-2, reads SQTIHQWPATLVQPVGSPLSLECTVEGTSNPNLYWYRQAAGRGLQLLFYSVGIGQISSEVPQNLSASRPQDRQFILSSKKLLLSDSGFYLCAWSPGVAGYTFGSGTRLTVV.

The gene calls are TRBV6-5 and TRBJ2-1, with TRBD1 as a possible D gene (5 bases). Germline loops: CDR1 MNHEY, CDR2 SVGAGI. CDR3 length: 15 residues. Trimming pared 5 bases from V and 6 bases from J, leaving 17 bases between. CDR3 bases: TGTGCCAGCAGTCCGCAGGGCCCCCCCACCAATGAGCAGTTCTTC. It specifies CASSPQGPPTNEQFF.

This clone was observed a handful of times. The genes are TRBV9 and TRBJ1-3, with 7 bases aligning to TRBD1. The V gene end was trimmed by 4 bases and the J gene end by 6 bases; junction bases not matched to a gene: 7. The CDR3 covers 14 residues. Germline V gene lookup returns CDR1 SGDLS and CDR2 YYNGEE. CDR3 DNA: TGTGCCAGCAGCAGGGACAGTCTCAAAAACACCATATATTTT. Translated: CASSRDSLKNTIYF.

The chain recombines TRBV5-1 with TRBJ1-1, with TRBD1 matching 8 bases. Unmatched junction bases numbered 7, after V lost 3 bases and J lost 3 bases. Germline lookup yields CDR1 SGHRS and CDR2 YFSETQ. The CDR3 is 15 amino acids. CDR3 nucleotide sequence: TGCGCCAGCAGCTGGCACAGGGGGGAGGACACTGAAGCTTTCTTT. Translated, it gives CASSWHRGEDTEAFF.

The J gene is TRBJ1-2, the V gene TRBV30; TRBD1 agrees at 7 bases. From germline, CDR1 is GTSNPN and CDR2 SVGIG (reference sequence). The CDR3 is 14 residues long. Trimming cost V 4 bases and J 6 bases; bases outside gene matches: 11. CDR3 coding DNA: TGTGCCTGGAACTATGGGGACAGACAAGATGGCTACACCTTC. It is translated as CAWNYGDRQDGYTF.

V gene TRBV18 combines with J gene TRBJ1-6; the match to TRBD1 covers 10 bases. Per germline, CDR1 KGHSH and CDR2 LQKENI. The CDR3 sequence is 15 residues long. Trimming at V came to 4 bases and at J to 10 bases, leaving 7 bases not matched to a gene. CDR3 sequence (DNA): TGTGCCAGCTCACTCCGGGACAGGGGAGAATCACCCCTCCACTTT. Translated, it gives CASSLRDRGESPLHF.

This chain links TRBV25-1 with TRBJ1-6; D unresolved. Trimming cost V 8 bases and J 0 bases, with 11 bases left between them. CDR1 is MGHDK, CDR2 SYGVNS, per germline. The CDR3 spans 15 residues. The CDR3 nucleotides are TGTGCCAGCCAAGGGCAAATCTCCTATAATTCACCCCTCCACTTT. Translated: CASQGQISYNSPLHF.

This clone appeared a single time. This chain connects TRBV7-2 to TRBJ1-4, with TRBD1 as a possible D gene (5 bases). The V and J ends lost 2 bases and 4 bases respectively, with 8 bases between them. CDR3 length: 14 residues. Germline CDR1 reads SGHTA; CDR2 reads FQGNSA. Here the CDR3 reads CASSLQGLNEKLFF. CDR3 DNA: TGTGCCAGCAGCTTACAGGGACTTAATGAAAAACTGTTTTTT.

The V and J genes are TRBV7-2 and TRBJ2-1, with TRBD2 as a possible D gene (6 bases). Per germline, CDR1 SGHTA and CDR2 FQGNSA. CDR3 size: 14 residues. Trimming left V 5 bases short and J 5 bases short, with 13 bases between. CDR3 in amino acids: CASSLGSVNNEQFF. The CDR3 DNA reads as TGTGCCAGCAGCCTCGGGAGTGTCAACAATGAGCAGTTCTTC.

The rearrangement joins TRBV6-5 to TRBJ2-6; possibly TRBD2 for D (6 bases). This CDR3 region has 15 residues. The V gene's germline CDR1 is MNHEY and CDR2 SVGAGI. Trimming stripped 8 bases from V and 0 bases from J, with 11 bases between. The CDR3 is CASQDGSSGANVLTF. CDR3 DNA sequence: TGTGCCAGCCAGGACGGGAGCTCTGGGGCCAACGTCCTGACTTTC.

The chain carries TRBV28 and TRBJ1-3; unclear D gene. The CDR3 is 14 residues long. Germline V lookup: CDR1 MDHEN, CDR2 SYDVKM. Trimming shortened V by 2 bases and J by 4 bases, and 9 bases separated the two germline ends. CDR3 in DNA: TGTGCCAGCAGTTTAGGGAGACTGGGAAACACCATATATTTT. The encoded protein is CASSLGRLGNTIYF. Filled out from reference TRBV28 and TRBJ1-3, the complete variable domain reads DVKVTQSSRYLVKRTGEKVFLECVQDMDHENMFWYRQDPGLGLRLIYFSYDVKMKEKGDIPEGYSVSREKKERFSLILESASTNQTSMYLCASSLGRLGNTIYFGEGSWLTVV.

In this sample, this clone turned up once. V and J are TRBV6-2 or TRBV6-3 and TRBJ1-3; D call uncertain. This CDR3 spans 15 amino acids. V lost 6 bases, J lost 0 bases, and 12 bases lay in between. CDR1 is MNHEY, CDR2 SVGEGT, per germline. The CDR3 DNA sequence: TGTGCCAGCAGCAGACTGCAAACCTCTGGAAACACCATATATTTT. This gives the protein CASSRLQTSGNTIYF.

The CDR3 bases are TGCGCCAGCAGCCAAGGGCGGGGGCTCCAGGGCCCTAATGAAAAACTGTTTTTT. It specifies CASSQGRGLQGPNEKLFF. The chain has TRBV4-1 and TRBJ1-4; tentatively, D is TRBD1 (6 bases). CDR3 size: 18 residues. Germline V gene sequence: CDR1 MGHRA, CDR2 YSYEKL. Trimming cost V 1 base and J 3 bases, with 18 bases left between them.

V is TRBV27 and J is TRBJ1-5; D remains unclear. Germline V gene sequence: CDR1 MNHEY, CDR2 SMNVEV (reference sequence). CDR3 length: 14 amino acids. V lost 6 bases and J 6 bases, leaving 15 bases between the germline ends. The CDR3 spells CASSFEGFGQPQHF. The DNA for the CDR3 is TGTGCCAGCAGCTTTGAAGGGTTTGGTCAGCCCCAGCATTTT.

The chain recombines TRBV15 with TRBJ2-7, with TRBD2 identical over 7 bases. The ends lost 0 bases at V and 7 bases at J; junction bases unmatched: 9. CDR1 and CDR2 (germline): LNHNV, YYDKDF (reference sequence). This CDR3 comprises 15 residues. CDR3 amino acids: CATSRDRAGAGEQYF. Here the CDR3 DNA reads TGTGCCACCAGCAGAGATCGGGCGGGAGCTGGGGAGCAGTACTTC.

This clone was picked up a small number of times. The same CDR3 arises from other DNA sequences in this sample as well. The chain combines TRBV5-1 with TRBJ1-2; D not certain. Germline CDR1 reads SGHRS; CDR2 reads YFSETQ. V lost 0 bases, J lost 0 bases, and 6 bases lay in between. The CDR3 is made up of 14 amino acids. The CDR3 reads CASSLESPNYGYTF. CDR3 DNA: TGCGCCAGCAGCTTGGAGTCTCCTAACTATGGCTACACCTTC.

The chain recombines TRBV10-1 with TRBJ1-1, with D perhaps TRBD1 (5 bases). Germline CDR1 and CDR2: WNHNN and SYGVQD (reference sequence). The CDR3 length is 17 residues. Between the trimmed V and J ends, which lost 3 bases and 4 bases, there was a span of 21 bases. The CDR3 bases are TGCGCCAGCAGTGATAAGGGCCACTCTAGGGGTGGCACTGAAGCTTTCTTT. This codes for CASSDKGHSRGGTEAFF.

The chain links TRBV5-1 to TRBJ1-1; TRBD1 might be the D (5 bases). Trimming took off 4 bases at V and 4 bases at J, with 20 bases between the two ends. The germline CDR1 and CDR2 sequences are SGHRS and YFSETQ. The CDR3 has 16 amino acids. The CDR3 loop reads CASSPAGGTLGTEAFF. CDR3 DNA: TGCGCCAGCAGCCCCGCCGGCGGGACCTTGGGCACTGAAGCTTTCTTT.